This TCR beta chain appears in the sequencing data of a study of T cells after yellow fever vaccination. In the study overall: Preparation used SMART-Seq v4 Ultra Low Input for the low-cell-number fractions. Study results and limitations: Subsequent to the booster, the majority of primary-vaccination clones reappeared (around 96% CD4, 80% to 90% CD8). Repertoires obtained by FACS sorting could include abundant clonotypes that entered as contaminants from the bulk population.

The TCR cDNA carried a universal primer site and UMIs from 5'RACE template switching. MiXCR was run by TCRdb on the 5' RACE reads, yielding one entry per CDR3 protein. Altogether about 580,000 distinct CDR3 sequences are present, less than 20% being singletons, with the ten largest covering approximately 15%. Worth noting for this clonotype: Its antigen is not known.

V trimming: 0 bases; J trimming: 1 base; junction bases outside the gene matches: 2. The CDR3 consists of 15 residues. CDR1 is SGDLS, CDR2 YYNGEE, per germline. This TCR came from a man aged 18 to 30 who received the YFV17D yellow fever vaccine. The chain employs TRBV9 and TRBJ2-3; TRBD2 matches 7 bases. The sample in question was PBMCs, obtained 5 to 6 days after the first yellow fever vaccination. The CDR3 nucleotides read TGTGCCAGCAGCGTAGGAACTAGCGGCACAGATACGCAGTATTTT. Translating it yields CASSVGTSGTDTQYF. The entire variable domain, with the rest obtained from reference TRBV9 and TRBJ2-3, is as follows: DSGVTQTPKHLITATGQRVTLRCSPRSGDLSVYWYQQSLDQGLQFLIQYYNGEERAKGNILERFSAQQFPDLHSELNLSSLELGDSALYFCASSVGTSGTDTQYFGPGTRLTVL.